This TCR beta chain stems from a study of cytomegalovirus exposure and HLA in healthy donors. The PCR used 60 Vbeta and 13 Jbeta primers. Clones were read by immunoSEQ multiplex PCR, and TCRdb kept only the in-frame ones, dropping some. This sample lists some 70,000 clones; its ten largest clones have more than 2.5%. Overall study results and limits: Association of 16,951 TCR beta sequences with HLA alleles was found at 0.05 false discovery rate in a later analysis. A missense DCLRE1C variant was associated with V- and J-gene trimming of TCR beta chains in a later analysis, and an independent cohort replicated the association.

The CDR3 has 14 residues. V gave up 1 base and J gave up 5 bases, with 11 bases separating them. Germline CDR1 and CDR2: SGHTA and FQGNSA. On this clone itself: The target antigen is unknown.

Sequencing used PBMCs. The sequence came from a man in his forties in good health and CMV-seronegative. The V and J genes are TRBV7-2 and TRBJ1-1, with D perhaps matching TRBD1 (5 bases). The CDR3 is CASSLVSGRTEAFF. The CDR3 DNA sequence: TGTGCCAGCAGCTTAGTATCAGGGAGGACTGAAGCTTTCTTT.